This passage covers 26 T cell receptor beta chains from one sample sequenced in a study of blood T cell repertoires in COVID-19. Sequencing was performed with immunoSEQ multiplex PCR; in TCRdb, only in-frame clones are kept and a portion is missing. The repertoire holds 200,000 to 300,000 clones, with 81% as singletons. Sequenced material: peripheral blood. Receptors originate from a woman over 75 with COVID-19, enrolled during active disease.

The J gene is TRBJ2-5, the V gene TRBV30; 14 bases match TRBD2. The V gene's germline CDR1 is GTSNPN and CDR2 SVGIG (reference sequence). The CDR3 is made up of 16 amino acids. The junction had 2 bases not matched to a gene; V was cut back by 1 base and J by 1 base. In DNA, the CDR3 is TGTGCCTGGAGTGAAGGACTAGCGGGAGGCCAAGAGACCCAGTACTTC. Amino acids: CAWSEGLAGGQETQYF.

This clone was counted a few times. The chain carries TRBV5-4 and TRBJ2-7, with 8 bases that match TRBD1. The germline gives CDR1 SGHNT, CDR2 YYREEE (reference sequence). The ends lost 4 bases at V and 3 bases at J; junction bases unmatched: 6. The CDR3 is made up of 14 amino acids. CDR3: CASSPRTGNYEQYF. The CDR3 region has the DNA TGTGCCAGCAGCCCCCGGACAGGGAACTACGAGCAGTACTTC.

The CDR3, as DNA: TGTGCCAGCAGCCTCAGAGACAGGTTGAACACTGAAGCTTTCTTT. This codes for CASSLRDRLNTEAFF. This rearrangement joins TRBV3-1 (or the pseudogene TRBV3-2) to TRBJ1-1, with D possibly being TRBD1 (6 bases). The CDR3 sequence is 15 residues long. Germline lookup yields CDR1 LGHDT and CDR2 YNNKEL (reference sequence). With 4 bases removed from V and 0 bases from J, the gap between germline ends came to 12 bases.

There are a few counts of this clone. The V call is TRBV11-3, the J call TRBJ2-1; TRBD2 agrees at 8 bases. V gave up 5 bases and J gave up 9 bases; unmatched junction bases: 12. This CDR3 contains 15 residues. The germline gives CDR1 SGHNT, CDR2 YENEEA. DNA of the CDR3: TGTGCCAGCAGCCGCGGTAAGGGGCGGGAGGCTGAGCAGTTCTTC. It codes for CASSRGKGREAEQFF.

The chain has TRBV6-2 or TRBV6-3 and TRBJ2-1, with D tentatively TRBD2 (6 bases). V was shortened by 2 bases and J by 5 bases, with 13 bases between the two germline ends. The V gene's germline CDR1 is MNHEY and CDR2 SVGEGT. This CDR3 is 15 amino acids long. CDR3 in DNA: TGTGCCAGCAGTTACGGAGGGTTTCGCGACAATGAGCAGTTCTTC. This sequence encodes CASSYGGFRDNEQFF.

The chain combines TRBV5-6 with TRBJ1-3; no clear D gene. Between the trimmed V and J ends, which lost 4 bases and 0 bases, there was a span of 11 bases. CDR1 is SGHDT and CDR2 is YYEEEE in the germline V gene. This CDR3 is 15 amino acids long. As DNA, the CDR3 is TGTGCCAGCAGCCTGACGAGGGTCTCTGGAAACACCATATATTTT. This codes for CASSLTRVSGNTIYF.

The chain joins TRBV6-5 to TRBJ1-1; D is possibly TRBD1 (6 bases). This CDR3 spans 14 amino acids. Trimming shortened V by 2 bases and J by 0 bases, and 7 bases separated the two germline ends. The germline gives CDR1 MNHEY, CDR2 SVGAGI. The CDR3 DNA reads as TGTGCCAGCAGTTACGGACAGATGAACACTGAAGCTTTCTTT. Amino acid sequence: CASSYGQMNTEAFF.

This clone was counted only a few times. CDR3 sequence: CAWTFGGSRSGNTIYF. The CDR3 DNA follows: TGTGCCTGGACTTTCGGGGGGTCTCGCTCTGGAAACACCATATATTTT. The chain is built from TRBV30 and TRBJ1-3; possible D gene TRBD1, 5 bases. This CDR3 is built from 16 residues. The V gene lost 4 bases and the J gene lost 0 bases, with 16 bases spanning the gap. CDR1 is GTSNPN and CDR2 is SVGIG in the germline V gene (reference sequence).

This sequence joins TRBV11-3 and TRBJ2-5, with TRBD1 matching over 7 bases. Germline V gives CDR1 SGHNT, CDR2 YENEEA. Losses at the gene ends were 5 bases for V and 5 bases for J; bases not matched to a gene: 11. CDR3 length equals 15 residues. In DNA, the CDR3 is TGTGCCAGCAGCCCGGGGACAGCCCAAAGGGAGACCCAGTACTTC. Protein sequence: CASSPGTAQRETQYF.

The table lists this clone with many counts. The chain uses TRBV7-8 and TRBJ1-2; TRBD1 matches at 8 bases. This CDR3 spans 14 amino acids. After removal of 2 bases from V and 7 bases from J, the junction contained 6 bases not matched to a gene. CDR1 and CDR2 (germline): SGHVS, FQNEAQ. CDR3 residues: CASSLKDRVVGYTF. CDR3 nucleotide sequence: TGTGCCAGCAGCTTAAAGGACAGGGTCGTTGGCTACACCTTC. Drawing the rest from reference TRBV7-8 and TRBJ1-2, the complete variable domain is GAGVSQSPRYKVAKRGQDVALRCDPISGHVSLFWYQQALGQGPEFLTYFQNEAQLDKSGLPSDRFFAERPEGSVSTLKIQRTQQEDSAVYLCASSLKDRVVGYTFGSGTRLTVV.

This clone was observed a handful of times. The rearrangement links TRBV6-2 or TRBV6-3 to TRBJ1-5; 7 bases are a match to TRBD1. This CDR3 contains 15 residues. The J segment lost 4 bases and the V segment lost 3 bases, leaving 6 bases of the junction unmatched. Per the germline V gene, CDR1 is MNHEY and CDR2 is SVGEGT. For the CDR3, the DNA is TGTGCCAGCAGTTATCATTCAGGGGGGAATCAGCCCCAGCATTTT. This translates into CASSYHSGGNQPQHF.

The V gene is TRBV4-1, the J gene TRBJ2-5; a possible D gene is TRBD2 (5 bases). The V gene's germline CDR1 is MGHRA and CDR2 YSYEKL. V was clipped by 0 bases and J by 4 bases, with 12 bases between them. This CDR3 comprises 15 residues. CDR3 sequence reads: CASSQDGRGGETQYF. For the CDR3, the DNA is TGCGCCAGCAGCCAAGATGGGAGAGGAGGAGAGACCCAGTACTTC.

CDR3 protein: CASSFKLAGDSSYNEQFF. In DNA, the CDR3 is TGTGCCAGCAGCTTTAAACTAGCGGGGGATAGCTCCTACAATGAGCAGTTCTTC. V gene TRBV7-3 combines with J gene TRBJ2-1; 11 bases match TRBD2. V lost 3 bases and J lost 0; bases outside the gene matches: 7. The CDR3 loop spans 18 amino acids. Per the germline V gene, CDR1 is SGHTA and CDR2 is FQGTGA.

The chain employs TRBV4-2 and TRBJ2-1; TRBD2 matches at 13 bases. The CDR3 extends over 17 amino acids. With V trimmed by 2 bases and J by 7 bases, 8 bases remained unmatched. In germline, CDR1 is LGHNA, CDR2 YNFKEQ. The CDR3 region has the DNA TGTGCCAGCAGCCAAACCCGACTAGCGGGGGGCGCAAATGAGCAGTTCTTC. Its protein is CASSQTRLAGGANEQFF.

In its sample, this clone was seen once. The rearrangement links TRBV28 to TRBJ2-1; D might be TRBD1 (7 bases). The V end was cut by 1 base, the J end by 7 bases, with 14 bases between. The CDR3 is made up of 15 amino acids. The V gene's germline CDR1 is MDHEN and CDR2 SYDVKM. The CDR3 is CASSLSPTGRNEQFF. DNA of the CDR3: TGTGCCAGCAGTTTATCCCCGACAGGGAGGAATGAGCAGTTCTTC.

This chain connects TRBV5-5 to TRBJ2-5; no clear D gene. The CDR3 is 14 amino acids. CDR1 SGHKS and CDR2 YYEKEE come from the germline V gene (reference sequence). Trimming took off 4 bases at V and 2 bases at J, with 12 bases between the two ends. CDR3 sequence reads: CASSPLANQETQYF. Here the CDR3 DNA reads TGTGCCAGCAGCCCTCTGGCAAATCAAGAGACCCAGTACTTC.

This chain links TRBV5-4 with TRBJ1-1, with a possible D match to TRBD1 (6 bases). Trimming left V 4 bases short and J 5 bases short, with 15 bases between. The CDR3 sequence is 14 residues long. Germline V lookup: CDR1 SGHNT, CDR2 YYREEE (reference sequence). CDR3 residues: CASSLRGETTEAFF. In DNA form, the CDR3 reads TGTGCCAGCAGCCTCAGGGGCGAGACGACTGAAGCTTTCTTT.

This clone was observed a handful of times. The J gene is TRBJ1-1, the V gene TRBV30; no definite D call. Between the trimmed V and J ends, which lost 8 bases and 5 bases, there was a span of 15 bases. The CDR3 has 12 amino acids. Germline loops: CDR1 GTSNPN, CDR2 SVGIG (reference sequence). The CDR3 DNA is TGTGCCGGCCAGACGGGATGGACTGAAGCTTTCTTT. This gives the protein CAGQTGWTEAFF. Full variable domain (outside the CDR3, taken from reference TRBV30 and TRBJ1-1): SQTIHQWPATLVQPVGSPLSLECTVEGTSNPNLYWYRQAAGRGLQLLFYSVGIGQISSEVPQNLSASRPQDRQFILSSKKLLLSDSGFYLCAGQTGWTEAFFGQGTRLTVV.

The V gene is TRBV4-2, the J gene TRBJ1-3, with 9 bases fitting TRBD1. V lost 4 bases and J lost 0; bases outside the gene matches: 13. This CDR3 is 19 amino acids long. Germline lookup yields CDR1 LGHNA and CDR2 YNFKEQ. The CDR3 protein is CASSPGQGTPYPSGNTIYF. In DNA form, the CDR3 reads TGTGCCAGCAGCCCTGGACAGGGGACACCATACCCCTCTGGAAACACCATATATTTT.

V and J are TRBV12-5 and TRBJ2-3, with TRBD1 identical over 10 bases. The CDR3 loop spans 15 amino acids. Germline V gives CDR1 LGHNT, CDR2 FRNRAP. V gave up 5 bases and J gave up 0 bases; unmatched junction bases: 2. The CDR3 protein is CASGGDRGSTDTQYF. CDR3 sequence (DNA): TGTGCTAGTGGTGGGGACAGGGGAAGCACAGATACGCAGTATTTT.

This clone occurred a few times. The chain is built from TRBV28 and TRBJ2-7; 8 bases match TRBD1. The CDR3 has 18 residues. Trimming took 6 bases from V and 3 from J; bases not matched to a gene: 19. Germline assignment: CDR1 MDHEN and CDR2 SYDVKM. CDR3 amino acids: CASSLTGTGLSTDYEQYF. In DNA form, the CDR3 reads TGTGCCAGCAGCTTAACCGGGACAGGATTATCGACTGACTACGAGCAGTACTTC.

The chain links TRBV18 to TRBJ1-4; no clear D. Deletions cut 3 bases from V and 8 bases from J, with 7 bases between. The CDR3 spans 12 residues. From germline, CDR1 is KGHSH and CDR2 LQKENI. CDR3 nucleotide sequence: TGTGCCAGCTCACCGACTGAGGAAAAACTGTTTTTT. Its translation is CASSPTEEKLFF. The complete variable domain, with remaining parts taken from reference TRBV18 and TRBJ1-4, reads NAGVMQNPRHLVRRRGQEARLRCSPMKGHSHVYWYRQLPEEGLKFMVYLQKENIIDESGMPKERFSAEFPKEGPSILRIQQVVRGDSAAYFCASSPTEEKLFFGSGTQLSVL.

The chain uses TRBV27 and TRBJ1-5; 7 nucleotides align to TRBD1. V gave up 7 bases and J gave up 4 bases; unmatched junction bases: 10. The germline gives CDR1 MNHEY, CDR2 SMNVEV (reference sequence). This CDR3 has 15 amino acids. In nucleotides, the CDR3 is TGTGCCAGCACCGCGGACAGGAGCGCGAATCAGCCCCAGCATTTT. Translating gives CASTADRSANQPQHF.

The V call is TRBV7-9, the J call TRBJ1-4; D perhaps matches TRBD1 (5 bases). Germline lookup yields CDR1 SEHNR and CDR2 FQNEAQ (reference sequence). Trimming cost V 5 bases and J 1 base, with 11 bases left between them. The CDR3 length is 15 residues. The CDR3 loop reads CASSRTGGTNEKLFF. The DNA for the CDR3 is TGTGCCAGCAGCCGTACGGGGGGAACTAATGAAAAACTGTTTTTT. The whole variable domain, remainder taken from reference TRBV7-9 and TRBJ1-4, is DTGVSQNPRHKITKRGQNVTFRCDPISEHNRLYWYRQTLGQGPEFLTYFQNEAQLEKSRLLSDRFSAERPKGSFSTLEIQRTEQGDSAMYLCASSRTGGTNEKLFFGSGTQLSVL.

The V and J genes are TRBV23-1 and TRBJ1-2, with D perhaps TRBD1 (6 bases). TRBV23-1 is annotated as an ORF whose role is uncertain. The ends were cut back, 6 bases at V and 1 base at J, with 9 bases in the middle. The CDR3 has 13 residues. The CDR3 DNA reads as TGCGCCAGCAGCTACAGGGATAACTATGGCTACACCTTC. Translated, it gives CASSYRDNYGYTF.

The chain couples TRBV10-2 to TRBJ1-2; 9 nucleotides match TRBD1. With 5 bases clipped from V and 8 bases from J, the junction kept 6 bases outside the gene matches. CDR1 WSHSY and CDR2 SAAADI come from the germline V gene. The CDR3 loop spans 13 amino acids. CDR3 bases: TGCGCCAGCAGTTTTGACAGGGGGGCGGGCTACACCTTC. This gives the protein CASSFDRGAGYTF.